This is a list of T cell receptor beta chains from one sample in a study of blood T cell repertoires in COVID-19. The protocol was immunoSEQ multiplex PCR, while the TCRdb copy is restricted to in-frame clones and leaves out a portion. The sample shows 160,000 or so clones, roughly nine tenths of them seen only once. The sample taken for sequencing was peripheral blood. The source is a man between 60 and 70 years old with active or convalescent COVID-19. CDR3s leave out the opening cysteine and the closing phenylalanine or tryptophan.

J gene | V gene | CDR3 protein
TRBJ2-7 | TRBV27 | ASSLDTSFEQY
TRBJ1-4 | TRBV19 | ASSTYSGQTNEKLF
TRBJ1-4 | TRBV7-9 | ASSSGQANEKLF
TRBJ1-1 | TRBV10-3 | AISESWKGEGAF
TRBJ1-2 | TRBV5-1 | ASSQDSASYGYT
TRBJ2-7 | TRBV7-6 | ASSSAPGTSLYEQY
TRBJ2-7 | TRBV27 | ASSWDRSYEQY
TRBJ2-1 | TRBV5-1 | ASSLSRWTATYNEQF
TRBJ2-5 | TRBV5-1 | ASSTDQETQY
TRBJ1-2 | TRBV3-1/TRBV3-2 | ASSQDKTYGYT
TRBJ1-2 | TRBV3-1/TRBV3-2 | ASSQLTGGRKGYT
TRBJ2-3 | TRBV6-5 | ASSRQGKRTDTQY
TRBJ2-7 | TRBV5-1 | ASSLYPPGESYEQY
TRBJ1-2 | TRBV11-2 | ASSSDGFYGYT
TRBJ1-1 | TRBV11-2 | ASSLGGTGTAF
TRBJ1-6 | TRBV5-6 | ASSLGQAIDSPLH
TRBJ2-1 | TRBV19 | ASTPRGQGGHNEQF
TRBJ1-6 | TRBV7-2 | ATNRDKNSPLH
TRBJ1-2 | TRBV27 | ASSLWGQGIYGYT
TRBJ1-5 | TRBV3-1/TRBV3-2 | ASSQDRDQPQH